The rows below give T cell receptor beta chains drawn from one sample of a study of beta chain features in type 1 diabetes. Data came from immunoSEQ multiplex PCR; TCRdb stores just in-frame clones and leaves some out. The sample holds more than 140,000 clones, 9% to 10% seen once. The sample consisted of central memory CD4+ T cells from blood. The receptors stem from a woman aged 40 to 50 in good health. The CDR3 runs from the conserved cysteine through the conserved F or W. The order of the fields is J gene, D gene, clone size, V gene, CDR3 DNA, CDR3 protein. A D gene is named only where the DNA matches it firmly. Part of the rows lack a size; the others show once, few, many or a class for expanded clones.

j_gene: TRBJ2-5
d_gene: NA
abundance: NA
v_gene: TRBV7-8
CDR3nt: TGTGCCAGCAGCCATAGGCCGGAGAACCAAGAGACCCAGTACTTC
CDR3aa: CASSHRPENQETQYF

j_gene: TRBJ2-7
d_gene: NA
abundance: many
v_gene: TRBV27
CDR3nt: TGTGCCCGCAGAGGGGGCTCCTACGAGCAGTACTTC
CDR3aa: CARRGGSYEQYF

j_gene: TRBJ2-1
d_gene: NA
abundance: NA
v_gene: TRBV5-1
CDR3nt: TGCGCCAGCAACCAGTTCCGGGGGGCGCCCAATGAGCAGTTCTTC
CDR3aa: CASNQFRGAPNEQFF

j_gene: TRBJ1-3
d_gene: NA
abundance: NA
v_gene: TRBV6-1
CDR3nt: TGTGCCAGAGCAAGGGGGAACACCATATATTTT
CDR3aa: CARARGNTIYF

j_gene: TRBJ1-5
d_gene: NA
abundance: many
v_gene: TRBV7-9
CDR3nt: TGTGCCAGCAGCTTGCCCGGGTCGAATCAGCCCCAGCATTTT
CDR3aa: CASSLPGSNQPQHF

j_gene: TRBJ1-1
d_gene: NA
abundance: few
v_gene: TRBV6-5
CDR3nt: TGTGCCAGCAGTCGCCAGGTGTCTACTGAAGCTTTCTTT
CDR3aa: CASSRQVSTEAFF

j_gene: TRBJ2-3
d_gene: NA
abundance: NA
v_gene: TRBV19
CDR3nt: TGTGCCAGTAGGACCCAGGCTACGCAGTATTTT
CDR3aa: CASRTQATQYF

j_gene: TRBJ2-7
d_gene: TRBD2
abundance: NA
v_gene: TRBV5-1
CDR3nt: TGCGCCAGCAGCGGGGCGGGGGAGATCGACGAGCAGTACTTC
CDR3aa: CASSGAGEIDEQYF

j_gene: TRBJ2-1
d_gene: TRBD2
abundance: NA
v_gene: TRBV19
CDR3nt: TGTGCCAGTAGTAGAACTAGCGGGTTGAATGAGCAGTTCTTC
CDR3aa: CASSRTSGLNEQFF

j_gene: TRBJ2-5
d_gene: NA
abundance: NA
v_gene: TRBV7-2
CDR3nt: TGTGCCAGCAGCTTAGTTCGGGGACAAGAGACCCAGTACTTC
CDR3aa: CASSLVRGQETQYF

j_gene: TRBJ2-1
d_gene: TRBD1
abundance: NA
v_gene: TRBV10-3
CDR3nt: TGTGCCATCAGTGCCGGGACAGGGGTCAATGAGCAGTTCTTC
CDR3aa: CAISAGTGVNEQFF

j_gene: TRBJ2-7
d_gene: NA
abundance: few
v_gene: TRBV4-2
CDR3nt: TGTGCCAGCAGCCAAGATTCGGCAGGGCCCTACGAGCAGTACTTC
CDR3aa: CASSQDSAGPYEQYF

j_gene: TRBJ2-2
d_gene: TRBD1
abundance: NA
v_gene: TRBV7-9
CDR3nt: TGTGCCACCACCGGGACAGCCATTTTCACCGGGGAGCTGTTTTTT
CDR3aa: CATTGTAIFTGELFF

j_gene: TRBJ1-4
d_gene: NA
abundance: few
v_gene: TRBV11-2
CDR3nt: TGTGCCAGCAGCTTGGGGGCTGGAGAAAAACTGTTTTTT
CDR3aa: CASSLGAGEKLFF

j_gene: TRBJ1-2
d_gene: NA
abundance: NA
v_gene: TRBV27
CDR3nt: TGTGCCAGCACCTCAGGGGCTAATAACTATGGCTACACCTTC
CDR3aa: CASTSGANNYGYTF

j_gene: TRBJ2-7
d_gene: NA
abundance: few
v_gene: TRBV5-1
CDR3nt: TGCGCCAGCAGCCTGGGGGAGGCGGCCTACGAGCAGTACTTC
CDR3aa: CASSLGEAAYEQYF

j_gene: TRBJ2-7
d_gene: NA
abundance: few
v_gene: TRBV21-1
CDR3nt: TGTGCCAGCAGCAAGGTACTAGCGGGCCCCTACTACGAGCAGTACTTC
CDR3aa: CASSKVLAGPYYEQYF

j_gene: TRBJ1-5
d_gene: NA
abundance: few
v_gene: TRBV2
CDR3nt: TGTGCCAGCAGTGAGAGGATCTCGAATCAGCCCCAGCATTTT
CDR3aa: CASSERISNQPQHF

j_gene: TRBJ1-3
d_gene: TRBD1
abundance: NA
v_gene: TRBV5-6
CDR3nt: TGTGCCAGCAGCTGGACAGGGGACACTGGAAACACCATATATTTT
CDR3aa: CASSWTGDTGNTIYF

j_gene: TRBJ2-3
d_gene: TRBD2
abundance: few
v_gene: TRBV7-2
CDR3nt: TGTGCCAGCAGCTTAGGCGGGGGGGGGCGCACAGATACGCAGTATTTT
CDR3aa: CASSLGGGGRTDTQYF

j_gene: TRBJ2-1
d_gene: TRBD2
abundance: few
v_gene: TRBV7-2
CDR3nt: TGTGCCAGCAGCTTAAGTCCGGGGGGTGGATCCAATGAGCAGTTCTTC
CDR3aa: CASSLSPGGGSNEQFF

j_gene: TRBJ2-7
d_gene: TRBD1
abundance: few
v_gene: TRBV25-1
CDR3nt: TGTGCCAGCAGTGAACCACGACAGGGTTCTAGCGAGCAGTACTTC
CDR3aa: CASSEPRQGSSEQYF

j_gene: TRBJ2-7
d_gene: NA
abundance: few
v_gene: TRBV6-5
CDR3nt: TGTGCCAGCAGTTACCAGGCAGGGGGGTACGAGCAGTACTTC
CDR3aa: CASSYQAGGYEQYF

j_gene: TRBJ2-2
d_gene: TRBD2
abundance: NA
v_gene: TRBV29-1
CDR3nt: TGCAGCGTTGAAAAGGGCGGGGGGGCCACCGGGGAGCTGTTTTTT
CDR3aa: CSVEKGGGATGELFF

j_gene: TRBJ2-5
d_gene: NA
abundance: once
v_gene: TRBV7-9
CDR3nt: TGTGCCAGCAGCTTAGCAGGGGCGGAGGAGACCCAGTACTTC
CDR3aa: CASSLAGAEETQYF

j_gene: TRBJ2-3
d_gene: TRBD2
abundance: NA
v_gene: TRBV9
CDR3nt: TGTGCCAGCAGCGTAGCTGGACTAGTCACAGATACGCAGTATTTT
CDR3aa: CASSVAGLVTDTQYF

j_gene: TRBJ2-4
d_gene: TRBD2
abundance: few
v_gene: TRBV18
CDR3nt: TGTGCCAGCTCACCACGTTCGGCTAGCGGATCGGCCAAAAACATTCAGTACTTC
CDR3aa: CASSPRSASGSAKNIQYF

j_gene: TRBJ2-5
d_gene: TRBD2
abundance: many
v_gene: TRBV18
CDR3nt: TGTGCCAGCTCACACAGGACAGCCGGGAGGGGGCAAGAGACCCAGTACTTC
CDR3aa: CASSHRTAGRGQETQYF

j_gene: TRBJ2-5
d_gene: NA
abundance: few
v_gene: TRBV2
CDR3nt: TGTGCCAGCAGCTCATTCGGGGGAGAGACCCAGTACTTC
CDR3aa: CASSSFGGETQYF

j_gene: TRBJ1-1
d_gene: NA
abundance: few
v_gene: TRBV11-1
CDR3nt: TGTGCCAGCAGCCATCCTGGGGCAATGAACACTGAAGCTTTCTTT
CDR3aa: CASSHPGAMNTEAFF

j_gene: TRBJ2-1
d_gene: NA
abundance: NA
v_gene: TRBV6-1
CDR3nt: TGTGCCGCGGAGGGGAACAATGAGCAGTTCTTC
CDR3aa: CAAEGNNEQFF

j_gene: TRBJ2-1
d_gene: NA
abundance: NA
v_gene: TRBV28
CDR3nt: TGTGCCAGCAGTAAAGCGGGTTACAATGAGCAGTTCTTC
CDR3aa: CASSKAGYNEQFF

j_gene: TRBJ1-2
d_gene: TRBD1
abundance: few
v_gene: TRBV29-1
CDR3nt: TGCAGCGCTCGGGATCGGGACAGGGGCGTTGGTGGCTACACCTTC
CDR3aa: CSARDRDRGVGGYTF

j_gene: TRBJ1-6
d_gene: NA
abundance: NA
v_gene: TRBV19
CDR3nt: TGTGCCAGTAGCCGGCATCTCAGGAAGGGGATAGATAATTCACCCCTCCACTTT
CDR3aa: CASSRHLRKGIDNSPLHF

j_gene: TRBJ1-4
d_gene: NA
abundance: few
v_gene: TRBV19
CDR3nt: TGTGCCAGTACTTCCTTTAATGAAAAACTGTTTTTT
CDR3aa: CASTSFNEKLFF

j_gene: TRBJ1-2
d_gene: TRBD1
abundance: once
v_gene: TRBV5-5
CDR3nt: TGTGCCAGCAGCTTCACAGGGGATGGTGGCTACACCTTC
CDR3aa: CASSFTGDGGYTF

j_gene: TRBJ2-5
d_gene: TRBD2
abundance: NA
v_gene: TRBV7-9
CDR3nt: TGTGCCAGCAGCCAAGATATACCTAGCGGGGGGCAAGAGACCCAGTACTTC
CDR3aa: CASSQDIPSGGQETQYF

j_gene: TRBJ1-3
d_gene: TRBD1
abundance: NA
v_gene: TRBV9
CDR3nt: TGTGCCAGCAGCGTCCTGACAGGGTCTGGAAACACCATATATTTT
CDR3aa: CASSVLTGSGNTIYF

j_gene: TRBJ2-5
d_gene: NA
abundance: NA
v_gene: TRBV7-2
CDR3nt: TGTGCCAGCAGCTCTTACCGGGGCAGGGGAAGGGAGACCCAGTACTTC
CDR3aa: CASSSYRGRGRETQYF

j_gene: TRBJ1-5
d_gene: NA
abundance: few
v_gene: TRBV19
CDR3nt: TGTGCCAGTAGCCTGATACGGACAGCGTACAATCAGCCCCAGCATTTT
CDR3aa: CASSLIRTAYNQPQHF

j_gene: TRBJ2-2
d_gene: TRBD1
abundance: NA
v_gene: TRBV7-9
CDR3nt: TGTGCCAGCAGCCGGGACAGCAGGAACACCGGGGAGCTGTTTTTT
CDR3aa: CASSRDSRNTGELFF

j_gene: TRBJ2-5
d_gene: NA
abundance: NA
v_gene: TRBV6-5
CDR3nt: TGTGCCAGCAGCCTCGGACAGAGAAAGACCCAGTACTTC
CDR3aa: CASSLGQRKTQYF

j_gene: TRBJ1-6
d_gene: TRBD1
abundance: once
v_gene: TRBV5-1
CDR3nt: TGCGCCAGCAGCTTGACAGGGGCTGATTCACCCCTCCACTTT
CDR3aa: CASSLTGADSPLHF

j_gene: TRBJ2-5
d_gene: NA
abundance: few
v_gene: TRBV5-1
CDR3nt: TGCGCCAGCAGCTTGGTGGCGGGGGCCGAAGAGACCCAGTACTTC
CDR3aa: CASSLVAGAEETQYF

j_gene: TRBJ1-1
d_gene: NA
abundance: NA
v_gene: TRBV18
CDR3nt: TGTGCCAGCTCACCGGGGGCCACAGAATACGAAGCTTTCTTT
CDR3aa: CASSPGATEYEAFF

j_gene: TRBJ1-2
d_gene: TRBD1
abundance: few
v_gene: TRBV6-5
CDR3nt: TGTGCCAGCAGTTACGGACTGACAGGGTCTAACTATGGCTACACCTTC
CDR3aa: CASSYGLTGSNYGYTF

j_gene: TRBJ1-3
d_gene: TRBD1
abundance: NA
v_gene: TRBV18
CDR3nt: TGTGCCAGCTCACCAGGGACAGCAGGAAACACCATATATTTT
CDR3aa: CASSPGTAGNTIYF

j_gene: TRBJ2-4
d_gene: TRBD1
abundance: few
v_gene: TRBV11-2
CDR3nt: TGTGCCAGCAGCTTAGCAGGGGGCGGAAACATTCAGTACTTC
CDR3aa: CASSLAGGGNIQYF

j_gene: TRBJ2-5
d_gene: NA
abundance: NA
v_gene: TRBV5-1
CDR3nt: TGCGCCAGCAGCTTAAGAGGGCAAGAGACCCAGTACTTC
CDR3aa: CASSLRGQETQYF

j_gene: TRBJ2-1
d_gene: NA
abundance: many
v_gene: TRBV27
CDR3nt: TGTGCCAGCAGTTTAGAGGGAGAACAGTGGAGCTCCTACAATGAGCAGTTCTTC
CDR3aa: CASSLEGEQWSSYNEQFF

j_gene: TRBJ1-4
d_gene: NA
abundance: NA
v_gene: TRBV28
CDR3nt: TGTGCCACCGGGGGAGGGGAAAAACTGTTTTTT
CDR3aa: CATGGGEKLFF

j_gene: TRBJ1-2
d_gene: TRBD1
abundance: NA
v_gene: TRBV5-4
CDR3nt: TGTGCCAGCAGCTGGCTTCAGGGGGCGGGCTATGGCTACACCTTC
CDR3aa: CASSWLQGAGYGYTF

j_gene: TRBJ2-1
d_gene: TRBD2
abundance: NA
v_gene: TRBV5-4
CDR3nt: TGTGCCAGCAGATTCGGGACTAGCGGTAACAATGAGCAGTTCTTC
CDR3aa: CASRFGTSGNNEQFF